This T cell receptor (beta chain) was identified during a study of blood T cell repertoires in COVID-19. Study-wide background: The United States, Italy and Spain were the sources of the acute and convalescent COVID-19 samples.

A word on this clone: At one end, the junction sequence differs from germline, possibly due to a read error.

Per the study methods: Researchers report that nucleated cell counts were estimated from reference gene primer amplification. Generated by immunoSEQ multiplex PCR, the TCRdb table keeps only in-frame clones and is missing some. That table furnishes V, J and clone size, whereas the DNA furnished D and trimming. The data hold around 96,000 clones, with roughly 96% observed a single time. This CDR3 region has 16 residues. From germline, CDR1 is SSHAT and CDR2 FNYEAQ (reference sequence). This chain joins TRBV7-7 and TRBJ2-2; TRBD2 is a possible D gene (5 bases). This sequence was found in a human donor with active COVID-19. The donor label of this sample is uncertain. The sequencing input was peripheral blood. For the CDR3, the DNA is TGTGCTAGCAGCTTGGCTTACGGGATAAACACCGGGGAGCTGTTTTTT. Residues: CASSLAYGINTGELFF.